These 32 T cell receptor beta chains share one sample of origin, sequenced in a study of graft-versus-host responses after intestinal transplantation. The table came from immunoSEQ multiplex PCR; TCRdb's copy has only in-frame clones and leaves some out. The table records about 78,000 clones, 90% of them present only once. What these receptors recognize is not known. The source material was unstimulated CD8+ T cells sorted from spleen or lymph node cells, sampled before transplant. These receptors originate from a human donor who was the organ donor for an intestinal transplant.

The chain recombines TRBV28 with TRBJ1-6, with 8 nucleotides matching TRBD1. Trimming took 6 bases from V and 8 from J; bases not matched to a gene: 12. The CDR3 sequence is 16 residues long. Germline CDR1 MDHEN, CDR2 SYDVKM. The CDR3 nucleotides are TGTGCCAGCAGCCTAGGACAGGGTTTTTGGGATTCACCCCTCCACTTT. It translates to CASSLGQGFWDSPLHF.

V gene TRBV11-2 combines with J gene TRBJ2-1; 9 bases fit TRBD2. After removal of 3 bases from V and 0 bases from J, the junction contained 0 bases not matched to a gene. The CDR3 is 15 residues long. The germline V gene encodes CDR1 SGHAT and CDR2 FQNNGV. DNA for the CDR3: TGTGCCAGCAGCTTTAGCGGGGGCTCCTACAATGAGCAGTTCTTC. It yields the protein CASSFSGGSYNEQFF.

Relative to its sample, this clone is medium-sized. The chain uses TRBV6-1 and TRBJ1-3; possibly TRBD1 for D (5 bases). Germline values: CDR1 MNHNS, CDR2 SASEGT. This CDR3 comprises 15 residues. Trimming shortened V by 11 bases and J by 0 bases, and 17 bases separated the two germline ends. In nucleotides, the CDR3 is TGTGCCGGGCGGGGGGGTTCGAACTCTGGAAACACCATATATTTT. Residues: CAGRGGSNSGNTIYF.

V gene TRBV5-1 combines with J gene TRBJ1-4; D perhaps matches TRBD1 (5 bases). The ends were cut back, 4 bases at V and 6 bases at J, with 10 bases in the middle. The CDR3 runs to 13 residues. Germline CDR1 is SGHRS and CDR2 is YFSETQ. CDR3 in DNA: TGCGCCAGCAGCGCCCAAGGGGATGAAAAACTGTTTTTT. Protein product: CASSAQGDEKLFF.

The rearrangement joins TRBV30 to TRBJ1-4; unclear D gene. The V and J ends lost 4 bases and 0 bases respectively, with 12 bases between them. CDR3 size: 15 residues. Germline assignment: CDR1 GTSNPN and CDR2 SVGIG (reference sequence). The DNA of the CDR3 is TGTGCCTGGACGGGAGACTCCGCAACTAATGAAAAACTGTTTTTT. This gives the protein CAWTGDSATNEKLFF.

The chain employs TRBV4-1 and TRBJ2-2; 11 nucleotides match TRBD1. The CDR3 runs 14 residues. Germline CDR1 is MGHRA and CDR2 is YSYEKL. CDR3 loop: CGLFRDRGTGELFF. The CDR3 bases are TGCGGACTTTTCCGGGACAGGGGGACCGGGGAGCTGTTTTTT.

CDR3 sequence: CASSVLGTRDTGELFF. The CDR3 DNA reads TGTGCCAGCAGCGTATTAGGGACTAGAGACACCGGGGAGCTGTTTTTT. The rearrangement joins TRBV9 to TRBJ2-2, with 8 nucleotides matching TRBD2. The germline V gene encodes CDR1 SGDLS and CDR2 YYNGEE. The V gene end was trimmed by 1 base and the J gene end by 3 bases; junction bases not matched to a gene: 5. The CDR3 totals 16 residues.

V and J are TRBV13 and TRBJ1-1; the D is unclear. CDR1 is PRHDT, CDR2 FYEKMQ, per germline (reference sequence). Trimming stripped 6 bases from V and 0 bases from J, with 8 bases between. The CDR3 length is 13 residues. For the CDR3, the DNA is TGTGCCAGCAGATCGAACATGAACACTGAAGCTTTCTTT. Its translation: CASRSNMNTEAFF.

The chain recombines TRBV5-4 with TRBJ2-3, with D maybe TRBD2 (6 bases). CDR1 is SGHNT, CDR2 YYREEE, per germline (reference sequence). Trimming cost V 1 base and J 4 bases, with 10 bases left between them. The CDR3 spans 14 residues. As DNA, the CDR3 is TGTGCCAGCAGCTTGTTGGCTAGCGCAGATACGCAGTATTTT. Protein: CASSLLASADTQYF.

The CDR3 protein is CASSLAPRSTSGGNEQFF. CDR3 in DNA: TGTGCCAGCAGCTTAGCCCCTCGGTCTACTAGCGGGGGCAATGAGCAGTTCTTC. The rearrangement links TRBV11-2 to TRBJ2-1; 11 bases match TRBD2. The length of the CDR3 is 18 residues. CDR1 SGHAT and CDR2 FQNNGV come from the germline V gene. J gave up 6 bases and V 1 base, and 11 bases lay outside the gene matches. Full variable domain (rest looked up from reference TRBV11-2 and TRBJ2-1): EAGVAQSPRYKIIEKRQSVAFWCNPISGHATLYWYQQILGQGPKLLIQFQNNGVVDDSQLPKDRFSAERLKGVDSTLKIQPAKLEDSAVYLCASSLAPRSTSGGNEQFFGPGTRLTVL.

This clone was counted a single time. V gene TRBV28 combines with J gene TRBJ1-5; the match to TRBD1 covers 11 bases. V was pared by 6 bases and J by 6 bases, with 7 bases of the junction left unmatched. This CDR3 has 15 amino acids. Germline-derived CDR1 and CDR2 are MDHEN and SYDVKM. CDR3 DNA: TGTGCCAGCAGGAGGGACAGGGGGATTGGTCAGCCCCAGCATTTT. Encoded protein: CASRRDRGIGQPQHF.

The chain combines TRBV7-9 with TRBJ2-3; 9 bases fit TRBD2. The CDR3 sequence is 15 residues long. The V gene's germline CDR1 is SEHNR and CDR2 FQNEAQ (reference sequence). The trim removed 1 base at V and 1 base at J, leaving 0 bases unmatched. This chain's CDR3 is CASSLVAGGTDTQYF. For the CDR3, the DNA is TGTGCCAGCAGCTTAGTAGCGGGGGGCACAGATACGCAGTATTTT.

V is TRBV13 and J is TRBJ2-1, with 12 bases matching TRBD2. Germline V gene sequence: CDR1 PRHDT, CDR2 FYEKMQ (reference sequence). The CDR3 length is 15 residues. With 4 bases clipped from V and 6 bases from J, the junction kept 4 bases outside the gene matches. The CDR3 nucleotides are TGTGCCAGCAGCTGGACTAGCGGGGACCGCAATGAGCAGTTCTTC. Its protein product is CASSWTSGDRNEQFF. Together with reference TRBV13 and TRBJ2-1, the CDR3 gives the full variable domain: AAGVIQSPRHLIKEKRETATLKCYPIPRHDTVYWYQQGPGQDPQFLISFYEKMQSDKGSIPDRFSAQQFSDYHSELNMSSLELGDSALYFCASSWTSGDRNEQFFGPGTRLTVL.

The J gene is TRBJ2-7, the V gene TRBV11-2; the D is unclear. Per germline, CDR1 SGHAT and CDR2 FQNNGV. The ends were cut back, 0 bases at V and 7 bases at J, with 7 bases in the middle. The CDR3 totals 12 residues. The CDR3 is CASSLDPLEQYV. DNA for the CDR3: TGTGCCAGCAGCTTAGACCCCCTGGAGCAGTACGTC.

The chain has TRBV6-1 and TRBJ2-6; 7 bases align to TRBD1. Per germline, CDR1 MNHNS and CDR2 SASEGT. CDR3 length: 14 residues. V shed 6 bases, J shed 2 bases, and the junction held 1 base outside the gene matches. The CDR3 nucleotides are TGTGCCAGCAGCAGGGGGACTGGGGCCAACGTCCTGACTTTC. It codes for CASSRGTGANVLTF.

The chain joins TRBV28 to TRBJ2-4; TRBD2 is a possible D gene (7 bases). The CDR3 is made up of 13 amino acids. CDR1 and CDR2 from the germline V gene are MDHEN and SYDVKM. Trimming shortened V by 4 bases and J by 6 bases, and 10 bases separated the two germline ends. The CDR3 region has the DNA TGTGCCAGCAGTTGGGGGGGGCTAAACATTCAGTACTTC. This gives the protein CASSWGGLNIQYF.

The J gene is TRBJ1-1, the V gene TRBV6-5, with D uncertain. The CDR3 has 12 residues. V was pared by 4 bases and J by 7 bases, with 10 bases between. Germline V lookup: CDR1 MNHEY, CDR2 SVGAGI. The CDR3 coding sequence is TGTGCCAGCAGTTCCCAGGCGTTTGAAGCTTTCTTT. Its translation: CASSSQAFEAFF.

The chain carries TRBV27 and TRBJ2-1, with 7 bases that match TRBD1. V was pared by 3 bases and J by 9 bases, with 8 bases of the junction left unmatched. Per the germline V gene, CDR1 is MNHEY and CDR2 is SMNVEV (reference sequence). The CDR3 has 14 residues. This CDR3 is CASSFLDRVGEQFF. CDR3 sequence (DNA): TGTGCCAGCAGTTTTCTTGACAGGGTGGGTGAGCAGTTCTTC.

The gene calls are TRBV11-2 and TRBJ1-2; D is uncertain. The germline V gene has CDR1 SGHAT and CDR2 FQNNGV. The CDR3 sequence is 15 residues long. V shed 5 bases and J shed 0 bases, with 13 bases lying between them. CDR3: CASSPAGASNYGYTF. The DNA for the CDR3 is TGTGCCAGCAGCCCTGCGGGAGCCTCTAACTATGGCTACACCTTC. The full variable domain, completed using reference TRBV11-2 and TRBJ1-2, is EAGVAQSPRYKIIEKRQSVAFWCNPISGHATLYWYQQILGQGPKLLIQFQNNGVVDDSQLPKDRFSAERLKGVDSTLKIQPAKLEDSAVYLCASSPAGASNYGYTFGSGTRLTVV.

The J gene is TRBJ1-2, the V gene TRBV6-4; tentative D call: TRBD1 (6 bases). CDR3 length equals 14 residues. With 5 bases removed from V and 5 bases from J, the gap between germline ends came to 15 bases. The V gene's germline CDR1 is MRHNA and CDR2 SNTAGT. CDR3 sequence reads: CASSLGPRGYGYTF. The CDR3 nucleotides are TGTGCCAGCAGTCTAGGTCCCAGGGGTTATGGCTACACCTTC.

The chain recombines TRBV5-1 with TRBJ1-4; 7 bases are a match to TRBD1. Germline lookup yields CDR1 SGHRS and CDR2 YFSETQ. With V trimmed by 1 base and J by 1 base, 7 bases remained unmatched. This CDR3 has 17 amino acids. CDR3 region: CASSLRGGRGTNEKLFF. CDR3 nucleotides: TGCGCCAGCAGCTTGCGAGGGGGCAGGGGAACTAATGAAAAACTGTTTTTT.

This chain joins TRBV9 and TRBJ2-5, with TRBD2 matching 8 bases. The CDR3 covers 16 residues. Germline loops: CDR1 SGDLS, CDR2 YYNGEE. V was pared by 0 bases and J by 7 bases, with 11 bases of the junction left unmatched. The CDR3 loop reads CASSVAPGGHFRTQYF. CDR3 coding DNA: TGTGCCAGCAGCGTAGCTCCGGGGGGGCATTTCCGGACCCAGTACTTC.

V and J are TRBV28 and TRBJ1-6; the D gene is possibly TRBD1 (6 bases). CDR3 size: 16 residues. The germline CDR1 and CDR2 sequences are MDHEN and SYDVKM. With 4 bases removed from V and 1 base from J, the gap between germline ends came to 11 bases. CDR3 nucleotide sequence: TGTGCCAGCAGTTACCACAGGGAATCCTATAATTCACCCCTCCACTTT. The encoded protein is CASSYHRESYNSPLHF.

The chain links TRBV5-5 to TRBJ2-5; TRBD2 matches 12 bases. V was pared by 3 bases and J by 3 bases, with 0 bases of the junction left unmatched. Germline-derived CDR1 and CDR2 are SGHKS and YYEKEE (reference sequence). This CDR3 comprises 14 residues. The CDR3 DNA reads TGTGCCAGCAGCTGGACTAGCGGGGAAGAGACCCAGTACTTC. This sequence encodes CASSWTSGEETQYF.

The chain recombines TRBV4-1 with TRBJ2-5; 10 bases fit TRBD2. The CDR3 sequence is 17 residues long. CDR1 and CDR2 (germline): MGHRA, YSYEKL. The J segment lost 5 bases and the V segment lost 4 bases, leaving 13 bases of the junction unmatched. The CDR3 sequence is CASSPSSGGIDWETQYF. CDR3 DNA sequence: TGCGCCAGCAGCCCCAGTAGCGGGGGGATTGATTGGGAGACCCAGTACTTC.

The rearrangement joins TRBV6-6 to TRBJ1-2, with 12 bases matching TRBD1. This CDR3 comprises 16 residues. J gave up 4 bases and V 6 bases, and 9 bases lay outside the gene matches. Per germline, CDR1 MNHNY and CDR2 SVGAGI (reference sequence). This CDR3 reads CASSFTGTGGSYGYTF. The CDR3 region has the DNA TGTGCCAGCAGCTTCACCGGGACAGGGGGCAGCTATGGCTACACCTTC.

The CDR3 nucleotides read TGTGCCAGCAGTTGGACATCCCAAAGCGAGCAGTACGTC. Protein: CASSWTSQSEQYV. The chain recombines TRBV27 with TRBJ2-7; D possibly corresponds to TRBD1 (5 bases). Germline CDR1 is MNHEY and CDR2 is SMNVEV (reference sequence). The V and J ends lost 4 bases and 6 bases respectively, with 13 bases between them. The CDR3 runs 13 residues.

J is TRBJ1-1 and V is TRBV13, with D perhaps matching TRBD1 (5 bases). Trimming removed 4 bases at V and 7 bases at J, with 16 bases between. Germline V gene sequence: CDR1 PRHDT, CDR2 FYEKMQ (reference sequence). The CDR3 is 14 amino acids. CDR3 in DNA: TGTGCCAGCAGCTCAAAAACGGGGGTAATTGAAGCTTTCTTT. Its protein is CASSSKTGVIEAFF.

V usage is TRBV27 and J usage is TRBJ1-1; 7 bases line up with TRBD1. V lost 5 bases, J lost 3 bases, and 21 bases stayed unmatched. CDR1 and CDR2 (germline): MNHEY, SMNVEV (reference sequence). This CDR3 comprises 19 residues. CDR3 loop: CASSRQKGGGRVGDTEAFF. The CDR3 DNA sequence: TGTGCCAGCAGTCGCCAGAAAGGAGGGGGCAGAGTGGGGGACACTGAAGCTTTCTTT.

This chain joins TRBV28 and TRBJ1-4; a weak D match, TRBD1 (5 bases). V lost 2 bases and J lost 8, with 12 bases in between. Germline lookup yields CDR1 MDHEN and CDR2 SYDVKM. The CDR3 loop spans 14 amino acids. The DNA for the CDR3 is TGTGCCAGCAGTTTAACAGGTTTAGGGGAAAAACTGTTTTTT. Its translation is CASSLTGLGEKLFF.

This chain uses TRBV27 with TRBJ2-1, with D maybe TRBD1 (6 bases). CDR1 is MNHEY and CDR2 is SMNVEV in the germline V gene (reference sequence). The CDR3 contains 15 residues. V lost 4 bases to trimming and J lost 4 bases, with 14 bases between them. The CDR3 here is CASSWQGIPYNEQFF. The CDR3 nucleotides are TGTGCCAGCAGTTGGCAGGGGATTCCATACAATGAGCAGTTCTTC.

The chain couples TRBV6-5 to TRBJ1-2, with a possible D match to TRBD1 (5 bases). Germline lookup yields CDR1 MNHEY and CDR2 SVGAGI. With 6 bases removed from V and 1 base from J, the gap between germline ends came to 15 bases. This CDR3 contains 15 residues. The CDR3 region is CASRWGLLNNYGYTF. CDR3 bases: TGTGCCAGCAGATGGGGACTGCTTAATAACTATGGCTACACCTTC.